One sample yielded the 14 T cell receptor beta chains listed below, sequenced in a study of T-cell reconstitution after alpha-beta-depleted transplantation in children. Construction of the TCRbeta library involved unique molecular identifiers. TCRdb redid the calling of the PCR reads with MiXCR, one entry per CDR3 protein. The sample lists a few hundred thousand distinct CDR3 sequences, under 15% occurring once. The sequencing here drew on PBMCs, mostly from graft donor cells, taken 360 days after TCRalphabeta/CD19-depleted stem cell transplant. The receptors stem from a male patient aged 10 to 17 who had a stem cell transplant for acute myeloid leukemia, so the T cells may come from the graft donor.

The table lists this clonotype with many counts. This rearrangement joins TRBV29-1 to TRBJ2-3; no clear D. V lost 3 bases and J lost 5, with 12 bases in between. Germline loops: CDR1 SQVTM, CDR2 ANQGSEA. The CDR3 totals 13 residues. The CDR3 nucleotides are TGCAGCGTTGATCCTCAGAGCGTAGATACGCAGTATTTT. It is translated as CSVDPQSVDTQYF.

CDR3 sequence: CSAKLAAQEQYF. The CDR3 DNA sequence: TGCAGTGCTAAACTAGCGGCCCAGGAGCAGTACTTC. The V gene is TRBV20-1, the J gene TRBJ2-7; 8 bases align to TRBD2. J was trimmed by 7 bases and V by 4 bases; bases with no gene match: 6. The germline V gene encodes CDR1 DFQATT and CDR2 SNEGSKA (reference sequence). CDR3 length: 12 amino acids.

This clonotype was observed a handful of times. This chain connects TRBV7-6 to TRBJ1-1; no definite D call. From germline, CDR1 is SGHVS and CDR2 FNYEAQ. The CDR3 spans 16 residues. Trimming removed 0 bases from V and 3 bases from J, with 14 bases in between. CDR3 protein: CASSLAIPELDTEAFF. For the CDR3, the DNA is TGTGCCAGCAGCTTAGCCATACCGGAATTGGACACTGAAGCTTTCTTT.

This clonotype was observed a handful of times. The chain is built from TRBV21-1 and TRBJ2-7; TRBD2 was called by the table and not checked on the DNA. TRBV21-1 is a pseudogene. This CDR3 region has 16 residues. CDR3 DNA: TGTGCCAGCAGCAAAGAGATAGCGGGAGGGCTGGACGAGCAGTACTTC. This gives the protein CASSKEIAGGLDEQYF.

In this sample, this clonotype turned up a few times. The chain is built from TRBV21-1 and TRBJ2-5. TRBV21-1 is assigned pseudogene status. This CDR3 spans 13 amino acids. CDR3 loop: CASSTSRRITQYF. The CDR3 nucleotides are TGTGCCAGCAGCACCTCAAGACGGATCACGCAGTACTTC.

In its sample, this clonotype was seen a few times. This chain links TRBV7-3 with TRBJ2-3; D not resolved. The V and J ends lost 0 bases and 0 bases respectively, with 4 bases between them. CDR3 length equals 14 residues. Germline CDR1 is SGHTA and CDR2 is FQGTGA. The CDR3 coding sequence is TGTGCCAGCAGCTTAACAAGGAGCACAGATACGCAGTATTTT. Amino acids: CASSLTRSTDTQYF.

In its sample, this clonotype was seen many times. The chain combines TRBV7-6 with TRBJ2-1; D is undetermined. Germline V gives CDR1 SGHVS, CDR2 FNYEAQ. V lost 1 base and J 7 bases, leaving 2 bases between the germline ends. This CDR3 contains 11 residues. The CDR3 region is CASSLENEQFF. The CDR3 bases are TGTGCCAGCAGCTTAGAAAATGAGCAGTTCTTC.

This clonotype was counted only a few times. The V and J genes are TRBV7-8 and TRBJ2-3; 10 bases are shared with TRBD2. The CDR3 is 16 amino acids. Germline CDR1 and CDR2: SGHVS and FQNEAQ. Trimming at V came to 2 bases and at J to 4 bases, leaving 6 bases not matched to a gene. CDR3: CASSLPASGSPDTQYF. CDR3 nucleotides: TGTGCCAGCAGCTTACCGGCTAGCGGGAGTCCAGATACGCAGTATTTT.

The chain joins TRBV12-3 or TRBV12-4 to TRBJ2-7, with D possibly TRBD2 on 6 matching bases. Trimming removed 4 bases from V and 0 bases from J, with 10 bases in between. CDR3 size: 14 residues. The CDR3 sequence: CASSWGVLSYEQYF. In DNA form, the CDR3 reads TGTGCCAGCAGTTGGGGGGTCCTCTCCTACGAGCAGTACTTC.

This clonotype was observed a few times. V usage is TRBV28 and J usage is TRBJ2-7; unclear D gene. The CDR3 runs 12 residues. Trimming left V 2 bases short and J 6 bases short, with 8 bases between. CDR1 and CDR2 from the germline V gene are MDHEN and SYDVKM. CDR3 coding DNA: TGTGCCAGCAGTTTAGGGCACCCCGAGCAGTACTTC. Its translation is CASSLGHPEQYF.

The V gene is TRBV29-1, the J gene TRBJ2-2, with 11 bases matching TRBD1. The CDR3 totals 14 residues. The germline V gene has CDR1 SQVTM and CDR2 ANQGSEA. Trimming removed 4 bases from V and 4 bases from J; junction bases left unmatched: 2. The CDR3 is CSVGTGGVTGELFF. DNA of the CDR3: TGCAGCGTTGGGACAGGGGGCGTCACCGGGGAGCTGTTTTTT.

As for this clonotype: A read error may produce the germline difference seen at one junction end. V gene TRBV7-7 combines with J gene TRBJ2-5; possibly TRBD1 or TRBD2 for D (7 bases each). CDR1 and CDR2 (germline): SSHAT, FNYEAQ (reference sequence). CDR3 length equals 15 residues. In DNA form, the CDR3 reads TGTGCTAGCAGCTTAGACGCCGACAGGGAGGGGACCCAGTACTTC. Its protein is CASSLDADREGTQYF.

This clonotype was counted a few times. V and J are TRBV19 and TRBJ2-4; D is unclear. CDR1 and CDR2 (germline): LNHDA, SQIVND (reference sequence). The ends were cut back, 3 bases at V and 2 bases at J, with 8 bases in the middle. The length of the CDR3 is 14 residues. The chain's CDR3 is CASSIGSPKNIQYF. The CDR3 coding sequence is TGTGCCAGTAGTATTGGGTCCCCCAAAAACATTCAGTACTTC.

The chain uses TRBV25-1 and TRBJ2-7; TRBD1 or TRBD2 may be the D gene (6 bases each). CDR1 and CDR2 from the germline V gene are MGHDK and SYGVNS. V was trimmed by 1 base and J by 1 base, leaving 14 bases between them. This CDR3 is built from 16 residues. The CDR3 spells CASSELGGTSSYEQYF. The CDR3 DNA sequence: TGTGCCAGCAGTGAATTAGGAGGGACATCTTCCTACGAGCAGTACTTC.